What follows are 19 T cell receptor beta chains derived from one specimen sequenced in a study of molecular identifiers for immune sequencing clone quantification (dated by TCRdb to 2017 to 2018). To prepare the library, PCR was applied. Sequencing was performed on a NextSeq 500. The raw public data were reprocessed by TCRdb itself: fastp quality trimming at Q25, MiXCR clonotype calling, in-frame beta chains only. For every CDR3 protein sequence, its rows merge into one entry that carries the most common genes and DNA. In this sample the table shows approximately 320,000 distinct CDR3 sequences, over 20% of which occur a single time. The ten top clones hold approximately 0.74% of the sample. The sample comprised naive CD8+ T cells from blood, with Jurkat cell RNA spiked in. The cell subset or site label, read with the paper, signifies: FACS-sorted CD8+CD4-CCR7+CD45RA+ naive T cells. The receptors come from a human donor in good health. Some libraries in this study had Jurkat cell RNA spiked in.

The genes are TRBV4-3 and TRBJ2-2, with a tentative D call TRBD2 (6 bases). V was trimmed by 0 bases and J by 1 base, leaving 12 bases between them. CDR3 length equals 17 residues. The germline V gene encodes CDR1 LGHNA and CDR2 YSLEER. In DNA form, the CDR3 reads TGCGCCAGCAGCCAAGATCGGAGGGAATGGAACACCGGGGAGCTGTTTTTT. Protein: CASSQDRREWNTGELFF.

V gene TRBV30 combines with J gene TRBJ1-5, with D uncertain. This CDR3 region has 16 residues. V lost 0 bases and J 2 bases, leaving 14 bases between the germline ends. Germline V gene sequence: CDR1 GTSNPN, CDR2 SVGIG (reference sequence). CDR3 nucleotide sequence: TGTGCCTGGAGTGTATCTCCTGGACTCGGCAATCAGCCCCAGCATTTT. It encodes CAWSVSPGLGNQPQHF. Full variable domain (rest looked up from reference TRBV30 and TRBJ1-5): SQTIHQWPATLVQPVGSPLSLECTVEGTSNPNLYWYRQAAGRGLQLLFYSVGIGQISSEVPQNLSASRPQDRQFILSSKKLLLSDSGFYLCAWSVSPGLGNQPQHFGDGTRLSIL.

Of note for this clonotype: An end of the junction does not agree with germline; a read error may underlie this. The chain is built from TRBV27 and TRBJ1-5, with D perhaps TRBD1 (6 bases). Germline V lookup: CDR1 MNHEY, CDR2 SMNVEV (reference sequence). This CDR3 is 13 amino acids long. CDR3 sequence: CASSLGAGQPPHF. The CDR3 DNA reads as TGTGCCAGCAGTTTGGGGGCCGGTCAGCCCCCGCATTTT.

This chain links TRBV2 with TRBJ2-1; 9 bases align to TRBD2. After removal of 3 bases from V and 5 bases from J, the junction contained 5 bases not matched to a gene. This CDR3 is 15 amino acids long. Germline V gene data show CDR1 as SNHLY and CDR2 as FYNNEI. CDR3: CASSDGTSRNNEQFF. The CDR3 DNA reads as TGTGCCAGCAGTGATGGGACTAGCAGAAACAATGAGCAGTTCTTC. Based on the CDR3 plus reference TRBV2 and TRBJ2-1, the full variable domain is EPEVTQTPSHQVTQMGQEVILRCVPISNHLYFYWYRQILGQKVEFLVSFYNNEISEKSEIFDDQFSVERPDGSNFTLKIRSTKLEDSAMYFCASSDGTSRNNEQFFGPGTRLTVL.

The table lists this clonotype with a few counts. Because the CDR3 is missing its conserved closing phenylalanine or tryptophan, this is likely a read error. The chain has TRBV6-4 and TRBJ2-7; D assignment may be TRBD1 or TRBD2 (5 bases each). Trimming took off 4 bases at V and 4 bases at J, with 11 bases between the two ends. The length of the CDR3 is 13 residues. CDR1 and CDR2 from the germline V gene are MRHNA and SNTAGT. CDR3 nucleotide sequence: TGTGCCAGCAGTGCCGGGGCAGGTTACGAGCAGTACCTC. The encoded protein is CASSAGAGYEQYL.

There are many counts of this clonotype. The CDR3 DNA reads as TGTGCCAGCAGTCAAGAGGGTACCGGGACATACTATGGCTACACCTTC. It is translated as CASSQEGTGTYYGYTF. The rearrangement joins TRBV27 to TRBJ1-2; a weak D match, TRBD1 (6 bases). Trimming cost V 5 bases and J 3 bases, with 19 bases left between them. Germline loops: CDR1 MNHEY, CDR2 SMNVEV (reference sequence). The CDR3 runs 16 residues.

This clonotype was detected once. Because it lacks the conserved phenylalanine or tryptophan at the end, this CDR3 is likely a read error. The chain recombines TRBV7-2 with TRBJ1-5; D not resolved. Per the germline V gene, CDR1 is SGHTA and CDR2 is FQGNSA. The CDR3 extends over 14 amino acids. CDR3 sequence (DNA): TGTGCCAGCAGCTTAGGGGAAGGACGTCAGCGCCAGCATGTT. This gives the protein CASSLGEGRQRQHV.

This clonotype was seen only a few times. The chain uses TRBV27 and TRBJ2-3; 8 positions agree with TRBD1. With 7 bases clipped from V and 5 bases from J, the junction kept 11 bases outside the gene matches. Germline V gene lookup returns CDR1 MNHEY and CDR2 SMNVEV (reference sequence). This CDR3 has 15 amino acids. The CDR3 DNA reads as TGTGCCAGCACCCGACAGGGGCCGAGGATAGATACGCAGTATTTT. Translating it yields CASTRQGPRIDTQYF.

This clonotype has just a few counts. The CDR3 coding sequence is TGCGCCAGCAGCCACAACACAGGGGCCTATGAGCAGTTCTTC. This codes for CASSHNTGAYEQFF. This chain connects TRBV4-1 to TRBJ2-1; TRBD1 matches 7 bases. Per germline, CDR1 MGHRA and CDR2 YSYEKL. This CDR3 has 14 amino acids. The V and J ends lost 3 bases and 8 bases, in that order; junction bases with no gene match: 7.

Only a few counts were recorded for this clonotype. J is TRBJ2-1 and V is TRBV6-5; D could derive from TRBD1 or TRBD2 (5 bases each). In germline, CDR1 is MNHEY, CDR2 SVGAGI. V lost 2 bases to trimming and J lost 3 bases, with 11 bases between them. The CDR3 is 15 residues long. The chain's CDR3 is CASSYPQGVYNEQFF. The CDR3 DNA reads TGTGCCAGCAGTTACCCTCAGGGAGTCTACAATGAGCAGTTCTTC.

This clonotype was recorded at least ten times. The CDR3 DNA is TGTGCCAGCGGCCCTTTACCTATATACAATGAGCAGTTCTTC. It specifies CASGPLPIYNEQFF. The rearrangement uses TRBV12-3 or TRBV12-4 and TRBJ2-1; no firm D call. Trimming removed 8 bases from V and 4 bases from J, with 15 bases in between. This CDR3 contains 14 residues.

This clonotype came up a few times. The CDR3 loop is CASSLKGGTGLMLGYNEQFF. The CDR3 nucleotides read TGTGCCAGCAGCTTAAAGGGCGGGACAGGGCTCATGTTGGGCTACAATGAGCAGTTCTTC. This chain connects TRBV7-2 to TRBJ2-1; 9 bases match TRBD1. The CDR3 consists of 20 residues. V lost 2 bases and J lost 3; bases outside the gene matches: 17. Germline loops: CDR1 SGHTA, CDR2 FQGNSA.

On this clonotype: Sequence at one end of the junction differs from germline and may be a read error. The chain joins TRBV12-3 or TRBV12-4 to TRBJ1-4; perhaps TRBD1 as D (6 bases). This CDR3 comprises 17 residues. The CDR3 sequence: CAGSSYLGGDKHEKLFF. CDR3 sequence (DNA): TGTGCCGGCAGTTCCTATCTGGGGGGGGACAAGCATGAAAAACTGTTTTTT.

This clonotype came up a few times. The chain has TRBV10-2 and TRBJ2-3; TRBD2 agrees at 11 bases. CDR1 WSHSY and CDR2 SAAADI come from the germline V gene. The CDR3 has 20 residues. V shed 3 bases, J shed 4 bases, and the junction held 18 bases outside the gene matches. CDR3 amino acids: CASSDSAGTSGHQVADTQYF. CDR3 sequence (DNA): TGCGCCAGCAGTGACTCCGCCGGGACTAGCGGCCACCAGGTGGCAGATACGCAGTATTTT.

This clonotype was counted between two and nine times. The chain combines TRBV2 with TRBJ1-2; TRBD1 aligns across 11 bases. In germline, CDR1 is SNHLY, CDR2 FYNNEI. Losses at the gene ends were 6 bases for V and 5 bases for J; bases not matched to a gene: 5. The CDR3 sequence is 14 residues long. The chain's CDR3 is CASSPGTGGYGYTF. CDR3 sequence (DNA): TGTGCCAGCAGCCCTGGGACAGGGGGTTATGGCTACACCTTC.

This clonotype has a handful of counts. This clone may be a read error of a much larger clone one base away. The chain combines TRBV7-9 with TRBJ1-1; D uncertain. There are 13 residues in the CDR3. V was trimmed by 8 bases and J by 4 bases, leaving 14 bases between them. Per germline, CDR1 SEHNR and CDR2 FQNEAQ (reference sequence). The CDR3 DNA reads as TGTGCCAGCCGCGGACTTATGATCACTGAAGCTTTCTTT. Translating it yields CASRGLMITEAFF.

About this clonotype: This may be a read error, as it is one base from a much larger clone. The chain recombines TRBV20-1 with TRBJ2-3; tentative D call: TRBD1 (6 bases). CDR3 length: 15 residues. V was cut by 7 bases and J by 2 bases, with 19 bases left in between. Looked up from germline, CDR1 is DFQATT and CDR2 is SNEGSKA (reference sequence). The CDR3 loop is CSVSSGTKTTDTQYF. In DNA form, the CDR3 reads TGCAGTGTCTCGTCCGGGACAAAGACCACAGATACGCAGTATTTT.

This chain connects TRBV3-1 to TRBJ2-5, with 7 bases identical to TRBD1. Germline trimming cut 0 bases from V and 5 bases from J; bases unmatched to any gene: 6. Germline CDR1 reads LGHDT; CDR2 reads YNNKEL (reference sequence). The CDR3 sequence is 15 residues long. CDR3 DNA: TGTGCCAGCAGCCAAGAAGGGGGCAGGGCGGAGACCCAGTACTTC. It encodes CASSQEGGRAETQYF.

For this clonotype: The germline gene is not matched at one end of the junction; a read error may be the cause. This chain joins TRBV13 and TRBJ2-1; no reliable D call. There are 11 residues in the CDR3. Germline V gives CDR1 PRHDT, CDR2 FYEKMQ (reference sequence). DNA of the CDR3: TGTGCCTGCAGCTTAGGTGCCGAGCGGTTCTTC. It specifies CACSLGAERFF.